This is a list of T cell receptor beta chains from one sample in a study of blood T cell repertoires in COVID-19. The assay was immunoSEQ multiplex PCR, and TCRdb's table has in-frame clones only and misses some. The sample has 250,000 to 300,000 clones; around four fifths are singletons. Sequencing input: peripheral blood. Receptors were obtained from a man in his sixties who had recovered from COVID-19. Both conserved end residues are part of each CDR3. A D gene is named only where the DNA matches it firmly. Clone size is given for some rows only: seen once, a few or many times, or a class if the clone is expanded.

CASSKGPRQGALEGYTF	TGTGCCAGCAGCAAAGGCCCCCGACAGGGGGCTCTGGAAGGCTACACCTTC	TRBV7-2	TRBD1	TRBJ1-2	-
CASTGGGRAGGYTF	TGTGCCAGCACCGGCGGGGGCAGGGCGGGGGGCTACACCTTC	TRBV28	-	TRBJ1-2	few
CASSWGTGNNSPLHF	TGTGCCAGCAGCTGGGGGACAGGCAATAATTCACCCCTCCACTTT	TRBV5-6	TRBD1	TRBJ1-6	-
CASSRQGTDNQPQHF	TGTGCCAGCAGTAGACAGGGGACGGACAATCAGCCCCAGCATTTT	TRBV2	TRBD1	TRBJ1-5	-
CASSETTGTNQPQHF	TGTGCCAGCAGTGAAACGACAGGCACAAATCAGCCCCAGCATTTT	TRBV6-1	-	TRBJ1-5	-
CASSPGLAPSSYEQYF	TGCGCCAGCAGCCCGGGACTAGCCCCGAGCTCCTACGAGCAGTACTTC	TRBV5-1	TRBD2	TRBJ2-7	-
CASSFLRTGGSYNEQFF	TGTGCCAGCAGTTTCCTCAGGACAGGGGGCTCCTACAATGAGCAGTTCTTC	TRBV27	TRBD1	TRBJ2-1	-
CASSTHRGVSYEQYF	TGTGCCAGCAGTACTCACAGGGGGGTATCCTACGAGCAGTACTTC	TRBV11-2	TRBD1	TRBJ2-7	-
CASSLAQGNNQPQHF	TGTGCCAGCTCACTTGCCCAGGGTAACAATCAGCCCCAGCATTTT	TRBV18	-	TRBJ1-5	-
CASSVGQGVSPLHF	TGTGCCAGCAGCGTAGGACAGGGCGTTTCACCCCTCCACTTT	TRBV2	TRBD1	TRBJ1-6	-
CASSAGQLNTEAFF	TGTGCCAGCAGCGCCGGACAGCTGAACACTGAAGCTTTCTTT	TRBV9	-	TRBJ1-1	-
CASSISSGTYNEQFF	TGTGCCAGTAGTATATCTAGCGGCACCTACAATGAGCAGTTCTTC	TRBV19	TRBD2	TRBJ2-1	-
CASSLARGSGQETQYF	TGTGCCAGCAGCTTAGCCCGTGGGTCGGGCCAAGAGACCCAGTACTTC	TRBV7-7	-	TRBJ2-5	-
CASTGSVTGELFF	TGTGCCAGCACGGGGTCGGTCACCGGGGAGCTGTTTTTT	TRBV6-5	-	TRBJ2-2	few
CASAGEWDTQYF	TGTGCCAGCGCGGGGGAATGGGATACGCAGTATTTT	TRBV2	TRBD2	TRBJ2-3	-
CASSSGLTYNEQFF	TGTGCCAGCAGTTCGGGACTTACCTACAATGAGCAGTTCTTC	TRBV6-5	-	TRBJ2-1	-
CASSLAKGPRYEQYF	TGTGCCAGCAGCTTAGCTAAGGGGCCCCGCTACGAGCAGTACTTC	TRBV11-2	-	TRBJ2-7	-
CASTKTDFREQYF	TGTGCCAGCACTAAGACGGACTTTAGGGAGCAGTACTTC	TRBV7-3	-	TRBJ2-7	-
CASSPAGVDEKLFF	TGTGCCAGCAGCCCGGCGGGGGTTGATGAAAAACTGTTTTTT	TRBV5-6	-	TRBJ1-4	-
CASTRDRGYEQYF	TGTGCCAGCACCAGGGACAGGGGGTACGAGCAGTACTTC	TRBV5-6	TRBD1	TRBJ2-7	-
CASSQDDTVPREQFF	TGTGCCAGCAGCCAAGACGATACCGTCCCGCGAGAGCAGTTCTTC	TRBV4-2	-	TRBJ2-1	-
CATSDPGRNEQFF	TGTGCCACCAGTGACCCCGGTCGAAATGAGCAGTTCTTC	TRBV24-1	-	TRBJ2-1	-
CSVPSTSGANVLTF	TGCAGCGTCCCGAGTACCTCTGGGGCCAACGTCCTGACTTTC	TRBV29-1	-	TRBJ2-6	-
CASVTSGSYEQYF	TGTGCCAGCGTTACTAGCGGCTCCTACGAGCAGTACTTC	TRBV2	TRBD2	TRBJ2-7	-
CASRQLAGGAVEQFF	TGTGCCAGCAGGCAACTCGCCGGGGGGGCTGTTGAGCAGTTCTTC	TRBV4-2	TRBD2	TRBJ2-1	-
CASSESSYNEQFF	TGTGCCAGCAGTGAATCTTCCTACAATGAGCAGTTCTTC	TRBV25-1	-	TRBJ2-1	-
CASSVGQNNSPLHF	TGTGCCAGCAGCGTAGGTCAGAATAATTCACCCCTCCACTTT	TRBV9	-	TRBJ1-6	-
CASSLGGLRNQPQHF	TGTGCCAGCAGCTTAGGGGGACTGCGCAATCAGCCCCAGCATTTT	TRBV7-2	-	TRBJ1-5	-
CATSDFHRGLETQYF	TGTGCCACCAGTGATTTCCACAGGGGGTTAGAGACCCAGTACTTC	TRBV24-1	TRBD1	TRBJ2-5	once
CASSLTSGRYNEQFF	TGTGCCAGCAGTTTAACTAGCGGGAGATACAATGAGCAGTTCTTC	TRBV9	TRBD2	TRBJ2-1	-
CASSSFSGGTSQETQYF	TGTGCCAGCAGCAGCTTTAGCGGGGGGACCTCCCAAGAGACCCAGTACTTC	TRBV7-9	TRBD2	TRBJ2-5	-
CASSEREGQPQHF	TGTGCCAGCAGTGAAAGGGAGGGTCAGCCCCAGCATTTT	TRBV6-1	-	TRBJ1-5	-
CASSPQAGQETQYF	TGTGCCAGCTCACCACAAGCAGGGCAGGAGACCCAGTACTTC	TRBV18	-	TRBJ2-5	-
CASSLGSGKNIQYF	TGTGCCAGCTCACTCGGGTCGGGCAAAAACATTCAGTACTTC	TRBV18	-	TRBJ2-4	-
CASSSTLAGSYEQYF	TGCGCCAGCAGCTCCACACTAGCGGGGTCCTACGAGCAGTACTTC	TRBV5-1	TRBD2	TRBJ2-7	-
CASSFLGSDTQYF	TGTGCCAGCAGCTTTCTAGGATCAGATACGCAGTATTTT	TRBV7-9	-	TRBJ2-3	-
CASSHSYEQFF	TGCGCCAGCAGCCATAGCTATGAGCAGTTCTTC	TRBV5-1	-	TRBJ2-1	-
CASSPSVTGSRDYTF	TGTGCCAGCAGTCCCTCAGTGACCGGGTCTCGGGACTACACCTTC	TRBV28	-	TRBJ1-2	-
CANQPPQPTNEKLFF	TGTGCCAACCAACCCCCACAGCCAACTAATGAAAAACTGTTTTTT	TRBV2	-	TRBJ1-4	-
CASSQTVYQPQHF	TGTGCCAGCAGCCAAACAGTGTATCAGCCCCAGCATTTT	TRBV12-3/TRBV12-4	-	TRBJ1-5	-
CASSPPGDFGSPLHF	TGTGCCAGCAGCCCCCCGGGGGACTTCGGGTCACCCCTCCACTTT	TRBV7-8	-	TRBJ1-6	few
CASSPSGGPDQPQHF	TGTGCCAGCAGCCCTTCAGGGGGCCCGGATCAGCCCCAGCATTTT	TRBV28	TRBD1	TRBJ1-5	-
CATSRAFFPGQGANSPLHF	TGTGCCACCAGCAGAGCCTTCTTTCCGGGACAGGGGGCGAATTCACCCCTCCACTTT	TRBV15	TRBD1	TRBJ1-6	-
CASSGRQGDIQYF	TGTGCCAGCAGCGGACGACAGGGGGACATTCAGTACTTC	TRBV7-2	TRBD1	TRBJ2-4	-
CASSLPGVITGELFF	TGTGCCAGCAGCTTGCCGGGAGTGATCACCGGGGAGCTGTTTTTT	TRBV5-4	-	TRBJ2-2	-
CASSFTGLAQNF	TGTGCCAGCAGTTTTACCGGACTAGCCCAAAACTTC	TRBV28	TRBD2	TRBJ2-5	-